This TCR beta chain came from a study of shared T cell receptors in the human thymus. Produced via immunoSEQ multiplex PCR; TCRdb's table is partial and in-frame only. The sample includes approximately 730,000 clones, approximately 83% of them seen just once. V was pared by 4 bases and J by 4 bases, with 4 bases between. The CDR3 extends over 11 amino acids. Germline CDR1 and CDR2: MNHNS and SASEGT. Another study also made use of these data, one on human thymus T cells. This second study says: In thymic and blood repertoires alike, V and J usage looked biased.

The TCR comes from a girl under three years old with a congenital heart defect. The gene calls are TRBV6-1 and TRBJ1-2; D not resolved. Sequenced input: thymocytes. CDR3 DNA: TGTGCCAGCAGTGCCAGCTATGGCTACACCTTC. Its translation: CASSASYGYTF.